Each of the 12 T cell receptor beta chains below was sequenced from the same sample in a study of radiation and T cells in renal cell carcinoma. Treatment specified: treatment-naive control, cytoreductive nephrectomy. Assay: immunoSEQ multiplex PCR; the TCRdb copy retains only in-frame clones and omits some. The sample records 24,000 or so clones, under 65% being singletons. Sequenced material: tumor tissue, taken from a patient whose treatment was nephrectomy without radiotherapy. The receptors were sampled from a human donor with renal cell carcinoma.

J is TRBJ2-2 and V is TRBV4-1; 9 nucleotides match TRBD2. The V and J ends lost 0 bases and 3 bases, in that order; junction bases with no gene match: 5. This CDR3 is 17 amino acids long. Per germline, CDR1 MGHRA and CDR2 YSYEKL. CDR3 amino acids: CASSQELLAGHTGELFF. The CDR3 DNA reads TGCGCCAGCAGCCAAGAGTTGCTAGCGGGGCACACCGGGGAGCTGTTTTTT.

The chain uses TRBV9 and TRBJ1-1; no clear D gene. The V end lost 7 bases, the J end lost 0 bases, and 10 bases lay between the germline ends. The CDR3 has 13 amino acids. From germline, CDR1 is SGDLS and CDR2 YYNGEE. In DNA form, the CDR3 reads TGTGCCAGCTCGGGGAAAGTGAACACTGAAGCTTTCTTT. This sequence encodes CASSGKVNTEAFF.

V is TRBV5-5 and J is TRBJ2-7; the D gene could be TRBD1 or TRBD2 (6 bases each). Between the trimmed V and J ends, which lost 4 bases and 6 bases, there was a span of 17 bases. Germline CDR1 SGHKS, CDR2 YYEKEE (reference sequence). The CDR3 totals 14 residues. DNA of the CDR3: TGTGCCAGCAGCCTGGAGGGGGTTTCCCGCGAGCAGTACTTC. It is translated as CASSLEGVSREQYF.

The chain is built from TRBV4-3 and TRBJ1-2, with 8 bases fitting TRBD1. CDR3 size: 16 residues. The V and J ends lost 1 base and 5 bases, in that order; junction bases with no gene match: 9. Germline V gene data show CDR1 as LGHNA and CDR2 as YSLEER. CDR3 nucleotides: TGCGCCAGCAGCCAAGCCCGACAGGGGTGGGGGTATGGCTACACCTTC. This codes for CASSQARQGWGYGYTF.

This clone was found a few times. J is TRBJ1-2 and V is TRBV7-9; perhaps TRBD1 as D (6 bases). CDR3 length equals 14 residues. Germline-derived CDR1 and CDR2 are SEHNR and FQNEAQ (reference sequence). V was clipped by 5 bases and J by 8 bases, with 18 bases between them. The CDR3 coding sequence is TGTGCCAGCAGCCCGACACAGGGAGGAGGAGGCTACACCTTC. Its translation is CASSPTQGGGGYTF. The variable domain in full, with the rest retrieved from reference TRBV7-9 and TRBJ1-2, is DTGVSQNPRHKITKRGQNVTFRCDPISEHNRLYWYRQTLGQGPEFLTYFQNEAQLEKSRLLSDRFSAERPKGSFSTLEIQRTEQGDSAMYLCASSPTQGGGGYTFGSGTRLTVV.

This chain links TRBV2 with TRBJ1-2; a weak D match, TRBD1 (6 bases). This CDR3 comprises 13 residues. The germline CDR1 and CDR2 sequences are SNHLY and FYNNEI. The V gene lost 3 bases and the J gene lost 5 bases, with 10 bases spanning the gap. The CDR3 nucleotides read TGTGCCAGCAGTGAGAGCCAGGGGTATGGCTACACCTTC. Translating gives CASSESQGYGYTF.

V and J are TRBV29-1 and TRBJ2-7, with 9 bases identical to TRBD1. Germline V lookup: CDR1 SQVTM, CDR2 ANQGSEA. V trimming: 7 bases; J trimming: 6 bases; junction bases outside the gene matches: 10. This CDR3 is built from 13 residues. The CDR3 DNA follows: TGCAGCGCCAGTTCGGGACAGGGATCCGAGCAGTACTTC. It specifies CSASSGQGSEQYF.

This clone was detected only once. The genes are TRBV7-8 and TRBJ2-7; D tentatively fits TRBD1 or TRBD2 (5 bases each). The CDR3 spans 13 residues. With 8 bases removed from V and 4 bases from J, the gap between germline ends came to 15 bases. CDR1 SGHVS and CDR2 FQNEAQ come from the germline V gene. The CDR3 coding sequence is TGTGCCAGCTGGGACGGAGTACGGTACGAGCAGTACTTC. Translating gives CASWDGVRYEQYF.

The chain carries TRBV5-1 and TRBJ1-1; 7 bases line up with TRBD1. The length of the CDR3 is 14 residues. V trimming: 4 bases; J trimming: 0 bases; junction bases outside the gene matches: 3. From germline, CDR1 is SGHRS and CDR2 YFSETQ. CDR3 region: CASSQDRMNTEAFF. In DNA form, the CDR3 reads TGCGCCAGCAGCCAGGACAGGATGAACACTGAAGCTTTCTTT.

This chain links TRBV7-9 with TRBJ1-5; TRBD1 is a possible D gene (5 bases). CDR3 length equals 13 residues. Germline CDR1 reads SEHNR; CDR2 reads FQNEAQ (reference sequence). Trimming cost V 5 bases and J 7 bases, with 12 bases left between them. The CDR3 loop is CASSLNQGQPQHF. The CDR3 nucleotides are TGTGCCAGCAGCCTCAACCAGGGACAGCCCCAGCATTTT.

This clone was observed a few times. V usage is TRBV2 and J usage is TRBJ1-6, with D maybe TRBD1 (5 bases). The germline V gene has CDR1 SNHLY and CDR2 FYNNEI. V lost 2 bases to trimming and J lost 10 bases, with 18 bases between them. The CDR3 runs to 16 residues. The CDR3 nucleotides are TGTGCCAGCAGTGAATCGGGCCAGGGAGGAGGATCACCCCTCCACTTT. It is translated as CASSESGQGGGSPLHF. The variable domain in full, completed from reference TRBV2 and TRBJ1-6, reads EPEVTQTPSHQVTQMGQEVILRCVPISNHLYFYWYRQILGQKVEFLVSFYNNEISEKSEIFDDQFSVERPDGSNFTLKIRSTKLEDSAMYFCASSESGQGGGSPLHFGNGTRLTVT.

The chain recombines TRBV6-5 with TRBJ2-2; D gene unclear. CDR1 and CDR2 (germline): MNHEY, SVGAGI. V was trimmed by 9 bases and J by 8 bases, leaving 19 bases between them. The CDR3 totals 14 residues. CDR3 DNA sequence: TGTGCCAGTACCCCCCAAAACACGGCGGGGGAGCTGTTTTTT. This codes for CASTPQNTAGELFF.